Described below is a single TCR beta chain sequence and its context. The antigen is not known. The data were taken from a study of Ad26.COV2.S vaccination and SARS-CoV-2 variants. Broader study findings: Vaccinees showed greater spike-specific TCR breadth than placebo recipients. Total T cell responses were possibly underestimated by TCR breadth and depth analyses.

The CDR3 length is 16 residues. V dropped 5 bases and J dropped 5; count of bases not matched to a gene: 9. The germline V gene encodes CDR1 MNHEY and CDR2 SMNVEV (reference sequence). This table comes from immunoSEQ multiplex PCR, and its TCRdb copy is limited to in-frame clones, with some not included. The sample gives 85,000 to 95,000 clones, 82% of which show up once; around a sixth is in the top ten. The rearrangement links TRBV27 to TRBJ1-1; TRBD1 agrees at 12 bases. The receptor was derived from a human donor who had recovered from COVID-19. The source was peripheral blood, collected after recovery from COVID-19. The CDR3 DNA sequence: TGTGCCAGCAGTCTGGGACAGGGGGCAGGTCGGACTGAAGCTTTCTTT. This translates into CASSLGQGAGRTEAFF.